Below, 15 T cell receptor beta chains from the same sample are listed, as sequenced in a study of OX40 agonist ivuxolimab in advanced cancers. Repertoires were generated with immunoSEQ multiplex PCR, while TCRdb's copy carries only in-frame clones and drops some. This table holds roughly 60,000 clones, more than 75% found once. The sequencing used CD4+ or CD8+ T cells sorted from blood, collected in a trial of the OX40 agonist ivuxolimab. The receptors shown here come from an adult with an advanced solid tumor such as melanoma, head and neck, liver or kidney cancer.

The chain uses TRBV27 and TRBJ2-5; 7 bases agree with TRBD1. The DNA end is more similar to TRBJ2-7, so the J call may be wrong. CDR1 is MNHEY, CDR2 SMNVEV, per germline (reference sequence). The CDR3 totals 13 residues. The CDR3 is CASSVRTGYEQYF. CDR3 coding DNA: TGTGCCAGCAGTGTGAGGACAGGCTACGAGCAGTACTTC.

J is TRBJ1-4 and V is TRBV6-5; D uncertain. CDR3 length: 14 residues. V was shortened by 9 bases and J by 8 bases, with 19 bases between the two germline ends. CDR1 MNHEY and CDR2 SVGAGI come from the germline V gene. The CDR3 DNA is TGTGCCAGTTCAATGGGGATCGTTGGGGAAAAACTGTTTTTT. It specifies CASSMGIVGEKLFF.

This chain connects TRBV11-2 to TRBJ2-7; 7 bases match TRBD1. The germline CDR1 and CDR2 sequences are SGHAT and FQNNGV. The CDR3 contains 15 residues. V lost 1 base and J lost 4; bases outside the gene matches: 7. The DNA of the CDR3 is TGTGCCAGCAGCTTAGCGCGGACAGGAAAATACGAGCAGTACTTC. It specifies CASSLARTGKYEQYF.

The J gene is TRBJ2-1, the V gene TRBV18; possibly TRBD1 or TRBD2 for D (5 bases each). This CDR3 has 16 amino acids. V shed 3 bases and J shed 0 bases, with 12 bases lying between them. Germline values: CDR1 KGHSH, CDR2 LQKENI. As DNA, the CDR3 is TGTGCCAGCTCACCTTCGCCAGGGAGCTCCTACAATGAGCAGTTCTTC. The encoded protein is CASSPSPGSSYNEQFF.

The V and J genes are TRBV7-9 and TRBJ1-5; the D gene is possibly TRBD1 (5 bases). Trimming left V 8 bases short and J 7 bases short, with 21 bases between. Germline-derived CDR1 and CDR2 are SEHNR and FQNEAQ (reference sequence). The CDR3 has 15 residues. The DNA of the CDR3 is TGTGCCAGCGGCCTGCTGGGGCAGGGCAGCCAGCCCCAGCATTTT. It yields the protein CASGLLGQGSQPQHF.

Worth noting for this clone: Different DNA sequences within this sample yield the same CDR3. The rearrangement uses TRBV2 and TRBJ1-2, with D perhaps matching TRBD1 (5 bases). This CDR3 is built from 14 residues. With 11 bases removed from V and 0 bases from J, the gap between germline ends came to 16 bases. The germline CDR1 and CDR2 sequences are SNHLY and FYNNEI. CDR3 loop: CAGWGRSANYGYTF. CDR3 coding DNA: TGTGCCGGATGGGGACGGTCGGCTAACTATGGCTACACCTTC.

The chain recombines TRBV6-4 with TRBJ1-5; D ambiguous. Germline-derived CDR1 and CDR2 are MRHNA and SNTAGT. There are 13 residues in the CDR3. The V end lost 10 bases, the J end lost 2 bases, and 12 bases lay between the germline ends. Written as DNA, the CDR3 is TGTGCCAACATAGTTGTTGGCAATCAGCCCCAGCATTTT. Protein product: CANIVVGNQPQHF.

The V and J genes are TRBV5-4 and TRBJ2-6, with 7 bases that match TRBD2. This CDR3 comprises 16 residues. The germline V gene has CDR1 SGHNT and CDR2 YYREEE (reference sequence). The V segment lost 4 bases and the J segment 0 bases; nucleotides outside the gene matches: 4. CDR3 sequence (DNA): TGTGCCAGCAGCAGGCTAGCGGTCTCTGGGGCCAACGTCCTGACTTTC. Protein: CASSRLAVSGANVLTF.

The rearrangement joins TRBV7-2 to TRBJ1-4; D ambiguous. CDR3 length equals 16 residues. Germline values: CDR1 SGHTA, CDR2 FQGNSA. Trimming removed 1 base at V and 4 bases at J, with 13 bases between. The DNA of the CDR3 is TGTGCCAGCAGCTTAGGAGGTTGGGCGCGTAATGAAAAACTGTTTTTT. This translates into CASSLGGWARNEKLFF.

V gene TRBV4-1 combines with J gene TRBJ1-1, with D hard to call. Germline values: CDR1 MGHRA, CDR2 YSYEKL. The CDR3 is 15 amino acids. V dropped 0 bases and J dropped 0 bases, with 8 bases sitting between them. The CDR3 loop reads CASSQDPGMNTEAFF. CDR3 coding DNA: TGCGCCAGCAGCCAAGATCCGGGGATGAACACTGAAGCTTTCTTT.

This clone was recorded once. The chain couples TRBV7-8 to TRBJ1-2; D is uncertain. Germline V gives CDR1 SGHVS, CDR2 FQNEAQ. The V gene lost 1 base and the J gene lost 3 bases, with 3 bases spanning the gap. The CDR3 consists of 12 residues. This CDR3 is CASSLVDYGYTF. CDR3 DNA: TGTGCCAGCAGCTTAGTCGACTATGGCTACACCTTC.

This chain joins TRBV11-3 and TRBJ2-1; TRBD2 agrees at 7 bases. This CDR3 has 15 amino acids. V lost 5 bases and J lost 2; bases outside the gene matches: 6. Germline V gives CDR1 SGHNT, CDR2 YENEEA. CDR3 loop: CASSSLGLAYNEQFF. The CDR3 DNA reads TGTGCCAGCAGCAGCTTAGGACTAGCCTACAATGAGCAGTTCTTC.

The chain combines TRBV6-5 with TRBJ2-1, with D possibly being TRBD2 (5 bases). The CDR3 runs to 14 residues. V lost 10 bases and J lost 3, with 16 bases in between. Germline V gene data show CDR1 as MNHEY and CDR2 as SVGAGI. DNA for the CDR3: TGTGCCACTGCTCTACAGCGGAACTACAATGAGCAGTTCTTC. It is translated as CATALQRNYNEQFF.

The chain carries TRBV30 and TRBJ2-3; no reliable D call. This CDR3 is built from 14 residues. CDR1 and CDR2 (germline): GTSNPN, SVGIG (reference sequence). The V and J ends lost 0 bases and 12 bases respectively, with 19 bases between them. CDR3 residues: CAWSVHPGLENQYF. Here the CDR3 DNA reads TGTGCCTGGAGTGTACACCCAGGCCTCGAAAACCAGTATTTT.

The CDR3 reads CAWRAADGRGETQYF. The CDR3 DNA follows: TGTGCCTGGAGGGCCGCGGATGGCCGGGGGGAGACCCAGTACTTC. This sequence joins TRBV30 and TRBJ2-5; D is possibly TRBD2 (6 bases). V dropped 3 bases and J dropped 5 bases, with 19 bases sitting between them. This CDR3 region has 15 residues. Per germline, CDR1 GTSNPN and CDR2 SVGIG (reference sequence).